This passage covers 12 T cell receptor beta chains from one sample sequenced in a study of T-cell reconstitution after alpha-beta-depleted transplantation in children. Unique molecular identifiers were incorporated into the prepared TCRbeta library. TCRdb re-derived calls from the PCR reads in MiXCR, one entry per CDR3 protein. The sample lists some 830,000 distinct CDR3 sequences, roughly 15% seen once, with 5% in the top ten. The sample in question was PBMCs, mostly from graft donor cells, obtained 360 days after TCRalphabeta/CD19-depleted stem cell transplant. These receptors were taken from a male patient aged 10 to 17 who had a stem cell transplant for acute lymphoblastic leukemia, so the T cells may come from the graft donor.

The chain couples TRBV5-1 to TRBJ2-2; 15 bases align to TRBD2. CDR3 length: 18 amino acids. Germline V gives CDR1 SGHRS, CDR2 YFSETQ. V lost 2 bases to trimming and J lost 5 bases; unmatched junction nucleotides: 7. DNA of the CDR3: TGCGCCAGCAGCTTCCGCTGGACTAGCGGGAGGGGAACCGGGGAGCTGTTTTTT. It specifies CASSFRWTSGRGTGELFF.

The chain couples TRBV5-1 to TRBJ2-5; 11 bases agree with TRBD2. This CDR3 has 17 residues. The germline CDR1 and CDR2 sequences are SGHRS and YFSETQ. V lost 0 bases and J lost 2; bases outside the gene matches: 6. CDR3 sequence (DNA): TGCGCCAGCAGCTTGGGGCTAGCGGGGGGCCGTCAAGAGACCCAGTACTTC. This sequence encodes CASSLGLAGGRQETQYF.

This chain links TRBV7-8 with TRBJ1-2; D remains unclear. Germline V gene sequence: CDR1 SGHVS, CDR2 FQNEAQ. V gave up 1 base and J gave up 7 bases, with 7 bases separating them. CDR3 size: 12 residues. CDR3 loop: CASSLEWTGYTF. In nucleotides, the CDR3 is TGTGCCAGCAGCTTAGAATGGACTGGCTACACCTTC.

The table lists this clonotype with many counts. The rearrangement links TRBV20-1 to TRBJ2-3, with 9 bases aligning to TRBD2. The CDR3 extends over 17 amino acids. CDR1 is DFQATT and CDR2 is SNEGSKA in the germline V gene (reference sequence). V lost 5 bases to trimming and J lost 0 bases; unmatched junction nucleotides: 12. The CDR3, as DNA: TGCAGTGCTCACCCTCTGAAGCGGGGGGTAAGCACAGATACGCAGTATTTT. It codes for CSAHPLKRGVSTDTQYF.

Only a few counts were recorded for this clonotype. The V gene is TRBV29-1, the J gene TRBJ2-2, with 7 bases aligning to TRBD1. CDR3 size: 14 residues. Germline V gene data show CDR1 as SQVTM and CDR2 as ANQGSEA. With 8 bases clipped from V and 0 bases from J, the junction kept 6 bases outside the gene matches. The chain's CDR3 is CSSYDRANTGELFF. The CDR3, as DNA: TGCAGCTCGTACGACAGGGCGAACACCGGGGAGCTGTTTTTT.

This chain uses TRBV7-3 with TRBJ2-7; unclear D gene. This CDR3 region has 13 residues. CDR1 SGHTA and CDR2 FQGTGA come from the germline V gene. Trimming took 1 base from V and 4 from J, leaving 8 bases between them. CDR3 sequence reads: CASSLRTQYEQYF. Here the CDR3 DNA reads TGTGCCAGCAGCTTAAGGACCCAGTACGAGCAGTACTTC. The full variable domain, its missing parts supplied by reference TRBV7-3 and TRBJ2-7, is GAGVSQTPSNKVTEKGKYVELRCDPISGHTALYWYRQSLGQGPEFLIYFQGTGAADDSGLPNDRFFAVRPEGSVSTLKIQRTERGDSAVYLCASSLRTQYEQYFGPGTRLTVT.

Many counts were recorded for this clonotype. The rearrangement uses TRBV5-1 and TRBJ2-7; D unclear. Germline V gene sequence: CDR1 SGHRS, CDR2 YFSETQ. The CDR3 length is 11 residues. Trimming cost V 0 bases and J 5 bases, with 3 bases left between them. Here the CDR3 reads CASSLGHEQYF. CDR3 in DNA: TGCGCCAGCAGCTTGGGGCACGAGCAGTACTTC.

This clonotype was counted only a few times. The chain combines TRBV5-1 with TRBJ2-1; D perhaps matches TRBD2 (5 bases). Germline-derived CDR1 and CDR2 are SGHRS and YFSETQ. This CDR3 is 17 amino acids long. V was cut by 4 bases and J by 6 bases, with 23 bases left in between. The CDR3 DNA reads as TGCGCCAGCAGCCTCTCCGCCCTAGCAGGCGCGTCCAATGAGCAGTTCTTC. It encodes CASSLSALAGASNEQFF.

This sequence joins TRBV14 and TRBJ1-4; D may be TRBD1 (5 bases). Deletions cut 2 bases from V and 6 bases from J, with 13 bases between. The CDR3 loop spans 15 amino acids. Germline assignment: CDR1 SGHDN and CDR2 FVKESK. CDR3 in amino acids: CASSQWGPWDEKLFF. As DNA, the CDR3 is TGTGCCAGCAGCCAATGGGGACCATGGGATGAAAAACTGTTTTTT.

This chain joins TRBV20-1 and TRBJ2-3; 8 positions agree with TRBD2. V was clipped by 7 bases and J by 1 base; unmatched bases: 4. The CDR3 is 13 amino acids. Germline lookup yields CDR1 DFQATT and CDR2 SNEGSKA (reference sequence). In DNA form, the CDR3 reads TGCAGTGTGTCTAGCGGGCGCACAGATACGCAGTATTTT. Translated: CSVSSGRTDTQYF.

This clonotype was counted only a few times. The V gene is TRBV12-3 or TRBV12-4, the J gene TRBJ2-1; D might be TRBD2 (5 bases). The CDR3 is made up of 15 amino acids. V was trimmed by 5 bases and J by 5 bases, leaving 16 bases between them. For the CDR3, the DNA is TGTGCCAGCAGTCCGGCGGGTCCTGGTGACAATGAGCAGTTCTTC. Protein product: CASSPAGPGDNEQFF.

This clonotype was observed a handful of times. The V gene is TRBV29-1, the J gene TRBJ2-4; possibly TRBD1 for D (5 bases). This CDR3 is 14 amino acids long. The ends were cut back, 6 bases at V and 4 bases at J, with 16 bases in the middle. Germline lookup yields CDR1 SQVTM and CDR2 ANQGSEA. The DNA of the CDR3 is TGCAGCGTGGCAACAGGTATTAGGAAAAACATTCAGTACTTC. Its protein is CSVATGIRKNIQYF.